The present T cell receptor beta chain was sequenced within a study of blood T cell repertoires in COVID-19. Study-level information: Specimens from acute and convalescent COVID-19 originated in the United States, Italy and Spain. In each case, the material was cDNA or gDNA derived from T cells, B-cell-depleted T cells, or PBMCs.

There are 16 residues in the CDR3. CDR1 is SGHNT, CDR2 YYREEE, per germline (reference sequence). Trimming removed 0 bases at V and 3 bases at J, with 15 bases between. Enrollment of patients from Seattle took place during active infection, with longitudinal follow-up. Per the original data handling: Nucleated cell counts were estimated from reference gene primer amplification. Generated by immunoSEQ multiplex PCR, the TCRdb table keeps only in-frame clones and is missing some. D and trimming come from the DNA, and the V and J calls and clone size come from that table. The table shows some 200,000 clones, with approximately 86% occurring only once.

This receptor was taken from a man between 60 and 75 years old with COVID-19, enrolled during active disease. The chain is built from TRBV5-4 and TRBJ2-5; D uncertain. Specimen: peripheral blood. The CDR3 DNA reads as TGTGCCAGCAGCTTGGACCCATCAAGCTCAAAAGAGACCCAGTACTTC. Residues: CASSLDPSSSKETQYF. Full variable domain (missing parts from reference TRBV5-4 and TRBJ2-5): ETGVTQSPTHLIKTRGQQVTLRCSSQSGHNTVSWYQQALGQGPQFIFQYYREEENGRGNFPPRFSGLQFPNYSSELNVNALELDDSALYLCASSLDPSSSKETQYFGPGTRLLVL.